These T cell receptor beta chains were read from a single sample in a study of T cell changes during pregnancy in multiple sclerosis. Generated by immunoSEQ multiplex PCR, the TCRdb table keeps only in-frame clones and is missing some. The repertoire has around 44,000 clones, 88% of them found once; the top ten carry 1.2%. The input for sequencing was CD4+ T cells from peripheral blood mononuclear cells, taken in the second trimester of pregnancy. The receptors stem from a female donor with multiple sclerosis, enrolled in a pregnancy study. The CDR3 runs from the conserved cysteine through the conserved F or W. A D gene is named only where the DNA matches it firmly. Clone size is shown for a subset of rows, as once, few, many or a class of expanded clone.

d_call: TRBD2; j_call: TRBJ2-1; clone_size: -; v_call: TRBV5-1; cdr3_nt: TGCGCCAGCAGCTGGACAGCGGGAGCTACGGGGAATGAGCAGTTCTTC; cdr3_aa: CASSWTAGATGNEQFF
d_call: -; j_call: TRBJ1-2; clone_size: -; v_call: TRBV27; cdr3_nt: TGTGCCAGCAGTTATTCCCCCGGGGGTATCAGTGGCTACACCTTC; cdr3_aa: CASSYSPGGISGYTF
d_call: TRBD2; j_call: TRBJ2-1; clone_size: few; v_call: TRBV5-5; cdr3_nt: TGTGCCAGCAGCCGTAGCGGGACCTCCTACAATGAGCAGTTCTTC; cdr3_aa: CASSRSGTSYNEQFF
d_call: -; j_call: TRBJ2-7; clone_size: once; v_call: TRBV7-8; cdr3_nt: TGTGCCAGCAGCTTAGGAGTGGTTAGTAGGGGGATCTCCTACGAGCAGTACTTC; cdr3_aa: CASSLGVVSRGISYEQYF
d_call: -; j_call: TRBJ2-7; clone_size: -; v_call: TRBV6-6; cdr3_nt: TGTGCCAGCAGGGCACCGAAGACATCATCCTACGAGCAGTACTTC; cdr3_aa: CASRAPKTSSYEQYF
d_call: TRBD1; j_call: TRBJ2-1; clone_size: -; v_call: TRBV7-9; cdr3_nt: TGTGCCAGCACCACCCACGGGACAGGGGTCAATGAGCAGTTCTTC; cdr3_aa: CASTTHGTGVNEQFF
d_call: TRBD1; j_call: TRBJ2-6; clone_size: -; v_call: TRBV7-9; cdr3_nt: TGTGCCAGCAGCTTACTGACAGGGCCTGGGGCCAACGTCCTGACTTTC; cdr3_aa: CASSLLTGPGANVLTF
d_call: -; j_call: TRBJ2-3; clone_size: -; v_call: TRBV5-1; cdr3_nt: TGCGCCAGCAGCTTGGACGGATGGGGGGACACAGATACGCAGTATTTT; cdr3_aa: CASSLDGWGDTDTQYF
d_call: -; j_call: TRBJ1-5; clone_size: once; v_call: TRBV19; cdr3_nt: TGTGCCAGTAGTATAACAGGGTGGGGCGATCAGCCCCAGCATTTT; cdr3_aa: CASSITGWGDQPQHF
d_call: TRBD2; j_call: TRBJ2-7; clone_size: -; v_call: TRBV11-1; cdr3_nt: TGTGCCAGCGGACTAGCGGGAGACTACGAGCAGTACTTC; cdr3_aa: CASGLAGDYEQYF
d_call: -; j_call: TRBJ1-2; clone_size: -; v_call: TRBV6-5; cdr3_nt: TGTGCCAGCAGTTTAGGACTTCACTATGGCTACACCTTC; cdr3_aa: CASSLGLHYGYTF
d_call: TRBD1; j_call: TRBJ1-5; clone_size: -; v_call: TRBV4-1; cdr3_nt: TGCGCCAGCAGCCAGGGACAGGGTAATCAGCCCCAGCATTTT; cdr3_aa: CASSQGQGNQPQHF
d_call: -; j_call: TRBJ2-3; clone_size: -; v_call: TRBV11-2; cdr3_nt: TGTGCCAGCAGCCTTTCCCCGGGGGTAGGAACAGATACGCAGTATTTT; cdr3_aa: CASSLSPGVGTDTQYF
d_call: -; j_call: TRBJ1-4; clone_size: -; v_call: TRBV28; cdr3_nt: TGTGCCAGCAGAGACAGGAGAACTGCAACTAATGAAAAACTGTTTTTT; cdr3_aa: CASRDRRTATNEKLFF
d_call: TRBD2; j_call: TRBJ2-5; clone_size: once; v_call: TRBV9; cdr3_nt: TGTGCCAGCAGCGTTGGACTAGCGAGTCAAGAGACCCAGTACTTC; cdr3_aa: CASSVGLASQETQYF
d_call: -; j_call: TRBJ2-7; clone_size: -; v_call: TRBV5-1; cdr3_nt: TGCGCCAGCAGCTTGGGAGGGAGCGAATACGAGCAGTACTTC; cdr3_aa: CASSLGGSEYEQYF
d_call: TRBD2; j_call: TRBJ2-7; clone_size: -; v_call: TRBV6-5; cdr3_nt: TGTGCCAGCAGTAGTGCCCTTCGCGGGAGCTACGAGCAGTACTTC; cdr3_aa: CASSSALRGSYEQYF
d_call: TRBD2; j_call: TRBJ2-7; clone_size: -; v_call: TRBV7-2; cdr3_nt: TGTGCCAGCACCGACACGGGCCTAGCGGGAGGGCCCTACGAGCAGTACTTC; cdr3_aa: CASTDTGLAGGPYEQYF
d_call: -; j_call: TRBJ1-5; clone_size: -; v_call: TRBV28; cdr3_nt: TGTGCCAGCAGTCGACAGCTCAATCAGCCCCAGCATTTT; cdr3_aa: CASSRQLNQPQHF
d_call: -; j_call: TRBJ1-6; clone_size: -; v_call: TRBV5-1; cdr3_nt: TGCGCCAGCAGTACGGGAAGGAACGAATCACCCCTCCACTTT; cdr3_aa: CASSTGRNESPLHF
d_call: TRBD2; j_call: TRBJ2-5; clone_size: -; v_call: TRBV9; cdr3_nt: TGTGCCAGCAGCGTAGGGGGACTAGAAGAGACCCAGTACTTC; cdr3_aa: CASSVGGLEETQYF
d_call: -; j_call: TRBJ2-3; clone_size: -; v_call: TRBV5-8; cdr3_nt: TGTGCCAGCAGCTTGGGCGGGGCCAACACAGATACGCAGTATTTT; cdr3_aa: CASSLGGANTDTQYF
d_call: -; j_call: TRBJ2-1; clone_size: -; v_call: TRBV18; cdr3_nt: TGTGCCAGCTCACGCGATGACCCGGAAGGGGAACACAATGAGCAGTTCTTC; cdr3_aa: CASSRDDPEGEHNEQFF
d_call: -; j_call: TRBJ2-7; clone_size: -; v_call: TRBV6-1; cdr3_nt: TGTGCCAGCAGTAGGGGCGGCGAGCAGTACTTC; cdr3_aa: CASSRGGEQYF
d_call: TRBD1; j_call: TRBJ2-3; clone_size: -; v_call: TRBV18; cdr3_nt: TGTGCCAGCTCACCGAGGACAGGGCAGAAAGATACGCAGTATTTT; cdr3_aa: CASSPRTGQKDTQYF
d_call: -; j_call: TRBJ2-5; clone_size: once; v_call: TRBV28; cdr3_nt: TGTGCCAGCAGTTTAATTGTACAGGGAGAGACCCAGTACTTC; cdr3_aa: CASSLIVQGETQYF
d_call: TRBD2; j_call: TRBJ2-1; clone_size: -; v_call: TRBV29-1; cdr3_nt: TGCAGCGCCCTCTTAGCGGGAGCGAGTGAGCAGTTCTTC; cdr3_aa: CSALLAGASEQFF
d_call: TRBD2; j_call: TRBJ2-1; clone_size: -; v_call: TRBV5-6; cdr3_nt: TGTGCCAGCAGCTTCCCTGCGGGAGGTGAGCAGTTCTTC; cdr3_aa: CASSFPAGGEQFF
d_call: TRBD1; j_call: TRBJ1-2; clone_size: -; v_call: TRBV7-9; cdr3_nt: TGTGCCAGCAGCTTAGCAGGGGACAGGGGGGGCTACACCTTC; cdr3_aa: CASSLAGDRGGYTF
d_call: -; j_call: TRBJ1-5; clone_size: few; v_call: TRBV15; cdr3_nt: TGTGCCACCAGCAGAGATCTGAAGCTAGGTCAGCCCCAGCATTTT; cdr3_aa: CATSRDLKLGQPQHF
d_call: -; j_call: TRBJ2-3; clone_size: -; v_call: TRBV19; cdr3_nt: TGTGCCAGTAGTACAAAGGGACTCAGCACAGATACGCAGTATTTT; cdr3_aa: CASSTKGLSTDTQYF
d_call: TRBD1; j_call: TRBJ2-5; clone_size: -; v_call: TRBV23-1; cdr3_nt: TGCGCCAGCTCAAGGGGACAGGACCAAGAGACCCAGTACTTC; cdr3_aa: CASSRGQDQETQYF
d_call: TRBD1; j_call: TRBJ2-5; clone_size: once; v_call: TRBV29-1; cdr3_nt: TGCAGCGTGACCGGGACAGGGTACGAGACCCAGTACTTC; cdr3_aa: CSVTGTGYETQYF
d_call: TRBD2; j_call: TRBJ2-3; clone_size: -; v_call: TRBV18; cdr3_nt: TGTGCCAGCTCACCAAGGACTAGCGGGAGAGAGAGCACAGATACGCAGTATTTT; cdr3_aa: CASSPRTSGRESTDTQYF
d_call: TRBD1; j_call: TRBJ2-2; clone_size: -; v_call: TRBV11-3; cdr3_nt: TGTGCCAGCACAGGGGGCACCGGGGAGCTGTTTTTT; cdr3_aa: CASTGGTGELFF
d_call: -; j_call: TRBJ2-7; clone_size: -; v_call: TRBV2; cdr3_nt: TGTGCCAGCCGGCTGGGAGAGGCGCTATCCTACGAGCAGTACTTC; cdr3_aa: CASRLGEALSYEQYF
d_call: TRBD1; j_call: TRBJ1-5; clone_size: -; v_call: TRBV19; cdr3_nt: TGTGCCAGTAGTGAGACAGGGTCATATAGCAATCAGCCCCAGCATTTT; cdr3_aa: CASSETGSYSNQPQHF
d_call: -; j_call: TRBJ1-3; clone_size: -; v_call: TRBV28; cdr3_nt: TGTGCCAGCAGTTCACCTCCATACAGGGTAACTGGAAACACCATATATTTT; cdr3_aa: CASSSPPYRVTGNTIYF
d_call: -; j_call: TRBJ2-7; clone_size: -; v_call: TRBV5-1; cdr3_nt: TGCGCCAGCAGCTTGGTAGGGCAGGGATTCGAGCAGTACTTC; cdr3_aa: CASSLVGQGFEQYF
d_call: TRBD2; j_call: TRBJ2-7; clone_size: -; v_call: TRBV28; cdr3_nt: TGTGCCAGCAGTTTATTAAGCCTAGCGGGAGCCTACGAGCAGTACTTC; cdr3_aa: CASSLLSLAGAYEQYF
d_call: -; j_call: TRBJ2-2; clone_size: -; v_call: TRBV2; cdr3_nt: TGTGCCAGCAGGACACGTACGAACACCGGGGAGCTGTTTTTT; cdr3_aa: CASRTRTNTGELFF
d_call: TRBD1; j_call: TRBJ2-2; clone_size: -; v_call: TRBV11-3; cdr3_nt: TGTGCCAGCAGCCACACGGACAGGTGGTTGGGCACCGGGGAGCTGTTTTTT; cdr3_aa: CASSHTDRWLGTGELFF
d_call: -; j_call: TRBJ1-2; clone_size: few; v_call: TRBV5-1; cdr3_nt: TGCGCCAGCAGCCCCCTCGCCGAGGGAAGCATCTATGGCTACACCTTC; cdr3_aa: CASSPLAEGSIYGYTF
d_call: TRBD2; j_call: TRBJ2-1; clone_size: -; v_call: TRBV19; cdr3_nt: TGTGCCAGTAGTCGGGGACTAGCGGGAGTTAATGAGCAGTTCTTC; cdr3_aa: CASSRGLAGVNEQFF
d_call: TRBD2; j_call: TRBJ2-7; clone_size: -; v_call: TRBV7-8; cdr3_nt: TGTGCCAGCAGCCGAAATAGGGGCGGACTAGCCTCCTACGAGCAGTACTTC; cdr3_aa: CASSRNRGGLASYEQYF
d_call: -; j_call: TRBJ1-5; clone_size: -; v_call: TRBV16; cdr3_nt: TGTGCCAGCAGCCAATTCGGTAGCAATCAGCCCCAGCATTTT; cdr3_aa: CASSQFGSNQPQHF
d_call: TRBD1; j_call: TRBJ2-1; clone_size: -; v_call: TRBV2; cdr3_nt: TGTGCCAGCAAAGTAGGGGGACAGGGGGTCAATGAGCAGTTCTTC; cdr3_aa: CASKVGGQGVNEQFF
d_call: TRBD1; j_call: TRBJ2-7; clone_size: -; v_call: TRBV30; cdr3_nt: TGTGCCTGGAGCCGGGACAGGGGGAACGAGCAGTACTTC; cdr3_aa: CAWSRDRGNEQYF
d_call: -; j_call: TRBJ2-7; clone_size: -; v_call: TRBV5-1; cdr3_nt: TGCGCCAGCAGCTTGGGTTGGGGACTTCTCTACGAGCAGTACTTC; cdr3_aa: CASSLGWGLLYEQYF
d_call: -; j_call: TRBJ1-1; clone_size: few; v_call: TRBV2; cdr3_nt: TGTGCCAGCAGGGAGGGCAGGCACGCTGAAGCTTTCTTT; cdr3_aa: CASREGRHAEAFF
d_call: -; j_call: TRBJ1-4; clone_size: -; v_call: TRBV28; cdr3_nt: TGTGCCAGCAGTTTTCAGAATAATGAAAAACTGTTTTTT; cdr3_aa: CASSFQNNEKLFF
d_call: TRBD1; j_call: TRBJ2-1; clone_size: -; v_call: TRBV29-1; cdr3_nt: TGCAGCGCGGGACAGGGCTCGGGTGAGCAGTTCTTC; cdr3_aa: CSAGQGSGEQFF
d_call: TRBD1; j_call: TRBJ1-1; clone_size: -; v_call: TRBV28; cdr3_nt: TGTGCCAGCATACCAGGGGGCAAGAACACTGAAGCTTTCTTT; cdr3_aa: CASIPGGKNTEAFF
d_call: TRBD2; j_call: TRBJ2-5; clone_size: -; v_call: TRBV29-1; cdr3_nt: TGCAGCGTCCGGACTAGCGGGATTGAGACCCAGTACTTC; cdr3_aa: CSVRTSGIETQYF
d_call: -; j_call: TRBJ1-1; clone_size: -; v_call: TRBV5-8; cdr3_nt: TGTGCCAGCAGCCCCCCCCTGGGAGGGGGTATGAACACTGAAGCTTTCTTT; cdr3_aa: CASSPPLGGGMNTEAFF